This T cell receptor beta chain was observed in a study of blood T cell repertoires in COVID-19. Per the original methods: Amplifying reference gene primers gave estimates of nucleated cell counts. Generated by immunoSEQ multiplex PCR, the TCRdb table keeps only in-frame clones and is missing some. D and trimming were read from the DNA, whereas the V and J calls and clone size are those reported in that table. The sample lists 60,000 to 75,000 clones; approximately 90% were seen once. The V end lost 0 bases, the J end lost 4 bases, and 6 bases lay between the germline ends. The CDR3 runs to 13 residues.

Sequencing input: peripheral blood. This TCR came from a human donor in a cohort sampled during active COVID-19. The chain recombines TRBV12-3 or TRBV12-4 with TRBJ1-1, with D unclear. The CDR3 DNA is TGTGCCAGCAGTTTAGCGCCGGGCACTGAAGCTTTCTTT. It specifies CASSLAPGTEAFF.